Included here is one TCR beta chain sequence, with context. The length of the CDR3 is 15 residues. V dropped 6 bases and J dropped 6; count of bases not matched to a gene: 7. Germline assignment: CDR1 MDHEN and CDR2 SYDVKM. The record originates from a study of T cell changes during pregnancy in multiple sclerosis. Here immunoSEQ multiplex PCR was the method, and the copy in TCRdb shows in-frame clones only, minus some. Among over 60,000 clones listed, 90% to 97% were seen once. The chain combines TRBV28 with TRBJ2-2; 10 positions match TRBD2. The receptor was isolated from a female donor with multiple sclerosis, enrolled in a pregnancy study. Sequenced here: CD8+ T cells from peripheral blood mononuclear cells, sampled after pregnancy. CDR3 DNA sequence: TGTGCCAGCAGGGGGCTAGCGGGAGTGGCCGGGGAGCTGTTTTTT. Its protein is CASRGLAGVAGELFF.